This T cell receptor (beta chain) was documented in a study of blood T cell repertoires in COVID-19. Overall study: PBMCs, B-cell-depleted T cells, or T cells provided the cDNA or gDNA that made up the material.

Authors' analysis steps: Using reference gene primer amplification, nucleated cell counts were estimated. Data came from immunoSEQ multiplex PCR; TCRdb stores just in-frame clones and leaves some out. V and J calls and clone size are as listed in that table; D and trimming were resolved from the DNA. This sample has roughly 400,000 clones, with more than 70% found just once. Membership in each cohort depended on participant-reported clinical history. Within the 2 weeks before study entry, each person in the exposed group met a COVID-19 case. Germline lookup yields CDR1 SGHAT and CDR2 FQNNGV. V lost 1 base and J 8 bases, leaving 11 bases between the germline ends. The CDR3 has 14 residues.

The material sequenced was PBMCs or T cells enriched from blood (not recorded which). V is TRBV11-2 and J is TRBJ1-4; D possibly corresponds to TRBD1 (5 bases). The receptor comes from a woman younger than 30 who had been exposed to COVID-19. In DNA form, the CDR3 reads TGTGCCAGCAGCTTAGCAGGGTACAAGGAAAAACTGTTTTTT. Translating it yields CASSLAGYKEKLFF.